This T cell receptor beta chain was retrieved from a study of blood T cell repertoires in COVID-19. Comments on this clone: Other nucleotide sequences in the sample specify the same CDR3.

The germline V gene encodes CDR1 MNHEY and CDR2 SVGAGI. V lost 3 bases, J lost 2 bases, and 7 bases lay in between. This CDR3 region has 13 residues. Original methodology: Amplification of reference gene primers was used by the study to estimate nucleated cell counts. TCRdb's table, derived via immunoSEQ multiplex PCR, lists solely in-frame clones and lacks some. D and trimming were read from the DNA, whereas the V and J calls and clone size are those reported in that table. The table includes more than 350,000 clones, about 90% detected once. This chain connects TRBV6-5 to TRBJ2-5; no clear D gene. The sequencing sample was made of peripheral blood. The sequence was obtained from a woman aged 30 to 39 with COVID-19, enrolled during active disease. The CDR3 sequence is CASSYQAQETQYF. CDR3 coding DNA: TGTGCCAGCAGTTATCAGGCGCAAGAGACCCAGTACTTC.